This T cell receptor beta chain was found in a study of cytomegalovirus exposure and HLA in healthy donors. From germline, CDR1 is SGHTA and CDR2 FQGNSA. The CDR3 loop spans 13 amino acids. Trimming took 7 bases from V and 0 from J, leaving 10 bases between them. It was with 60 Vbeta and 13 Jbeta primers that the PCR ran. Clones were sequenced by immunoSEQ multiplex PCR, and TCRdb holds only the in-frame ones, with some missing. This sample has some 130,000 clones, with around 73% found just once. The clonotype originates from a female donor in good health and CMV-seronegative. The rearrangement uses TRBV7-2 and TRBJ2-7, with a tentative D call TRBD2 (5 bases). Sequenced material: PBMCs. The CDR3 nucleotides are TGTGCCAGCACGAGCGGTAGCTCCTACGAGCAGTACTTC. Its protein is CASTSGSSYEQYF.